The table lists the clone carrying this T cell receptor beta chain with many counts. No antigen is known for it. Trimming cost V 4 bases and J 4 bases, with 10 bases left between them. From germline, CDR1 is SGHNT and CDR2 YENEEA. The CDR3 runs 13 residues. This sample is drawn from a study of Graves' ophthalmopathy and Graves' hyperthyroidism. From RNA, the CDR3 regions of TCR beta chains were amplified and sequenced. In the first round, RT-PCR was carried out with HTBI primers, and a multiplex PCR formed the second round. TCRdb re-called the multiplex PCR reads with MiXCR, one entry per CDR3 protein. The table lists about 1.1 million distinct CDR3 sequences, about 38% of them singletons. General study results and limits: In blood, most expanded thyroid clonotypes above 0.001 frequency were also detected.

Hyperthyroidism patients, aged 18 to 65, were newly diagnosed, under 2 months' duration. The receptor comes from an adult man with Graves' hyperthyroidism. This chain links TRBV11-3 with TRBJ2-5; D remains unclear. Material: peripheral blood or thyroid tissue (not recorded which). The CDR3 loop is CASSSSRRETQYF. The CDR3 region has the DNA TGTGCCAGCAGCTCCAGCAGAAGAGAGACCCAGTACTTC.